Each of the 20 T cell receptor beta chains below was sequenced from the same sample in a study of blood T cell repertoires in COVID-19. Measured with immunoSEQ multiplex PCR; TCRdb has only the in-frame clones, and not every one. The table shows 25,000 to 35,000 clones, with under 85% occurring only once. Sequencing was carried out using peripheral blood. The receptors derive from a woman in her sixties or seventies with active or convalescent COVID-19.

The V call is TRBV28, the J call TRBJ2-7, with TRBD2 matching over 9 bases. The CDR3 sequence is 14 residues long. The junction had 9 bases not matched to a gene; V was cut back by 5 bases and J by 7 bases. Germline values: CDR1 MDHEN, CDR2 SYDVKM. The CDR3 DNA sequence: TGTGCCAGCAGTCTGCTAGCGGGATCCCGGGAGCAGTACTTC. This encodes CASSLLAGSREQYF.

The chain uses TRBV7-9 and TRBJ2-5, with D tentatively TRBD2 (5 bases). V was trimmed by 0 bases and J by 5 bases, leaving 13 bases between them. CDR3 length equals 15 residues. Germline lookup yields CDR1 SEHNR and CDR2 FQNEAQ (reference sequence). The CDR3 here is CASSLATPGMETQYF. Here the CDR3 DNA reads TGTGCCAGCAGCTTAGCGACCCCGGGGATGGAGACCCAGTACTTC.

The chain is built from TRBV28 and TRBJ1-5; D perhaps matches TRBD1 (6 bases). Germline V gene lookup returns CDR1 MDHEN and CDR2 SYDVKM. This CDR3 has 15 residues. V was pared by 6 bases and J by 5 bases, with 17 bases between. The CDR3 sequence is CASRAELGAYQPQHF. The CDR3, as DNA: TGTGCCAGCAGGGCCGAGTTGGGGGCATATCAGCCCCAGCATTTT. Combining the CDR3 with reference TRBV28 and TRBJ1-5 gives the whole variable domain DVKVTQSSRYLVKRTGEKVFLECVQDMDHENMFWYRQDPGLGLRLIYFSYDVKMKEKGDIPEGYSVSREKKERFSLILESASTNQTSMYLCASRAELGAYQPQHFGDGTRLSIL.

The chain recombines TRBV6-5 with TRBJ2-1, with D unclear. The CDR3 contains 12 residues. Germline loops: CDR1 MNHEY, CDR2 SVGAGI. Trimming removed 8 bases from V and 10 bases from J, with 15 bases in between. The CDR3 region has the DNA TGTGCCAGCCGAACCCAGCAGGTAGAGCAGTTCTTC. Its translation: CASRTQQVEQFF.

This clone was counted only a few times. The chain is built from TRBV11-2 and TRBJ1-6; 10 positions match TRBD1. The CDR3 has 17 amino acids. The germline gives CDR1 SGHAT, CDR2 FQNNGV. Germline trimming cut 4 bases from V and 4 bases from J; bases unmatched to any gene: 7. The CDR3 spells CASSSRDRGVYNSPLHF. The CDR3 region has the DNA TGTGCCAGCAGCTCTCGGGACAGGGGAGTTTATAATTCACCCCTCCACTTT.

The J gene is TRBJ1-1, the V gene TRBV12-3 or TRBV12-4; D call uncertain. The CDR3 contains 13 residues. V lost 2 bases, J lost 8 bases, and 12 bases lay in between. CDR3 nucleotide sequence: TGTGCCAGCAGTTTAAGAGAGGGCCACGAAGCTTTCTTT. Translation gives CASSLREGHEAFF.

The table lists this clone with a few counts. The V gene is TRBV18, the J gene TRBJ2-2, with TRBD1 as a possible D gene (6 bases). This CDR3 region has 15 residues. Germline V gene lookup returns CDR1 KGHSH and CDR2 LQKENI. Trimming stripped 2 bases from V and 4 bases from J, with 11 bases between. As DNA, the CDR3 is TGTGCCAGCTCACCAAGTCAGGGGTCCACCGGGGAGCTGTTTTTT. Protein product: CASSPSQGSTGELFF.

The genes are TRBV20-1 and TRBJ1-1; D not certain. The CDR3 consists of 11 residues. V shed 6 bases and J shed 6 bases, with 11 bases lying between them. The germline gives CDR1 DFQATT, CDR2 SNEGSKA (reference sequence). CDR3 residues: CSALDFPEAFF. Written as DNA, the CDR3 is TGCAGTGCCCTAGATTTTCCTGAAGCTTTCTTT.

The chain uses TRBV28 and TRBJ2-7; perhaps TRBD1 as D (6 bases). V lost 5 bases to trimming and J lost 3 bases, with 11 bases between them. Germline V gene data show CDR1 as MDHEN and CDR2 as SYDVKM. This CDR3 is built from 13 residues. The CDR3: CASSPRQDYEQYF. CDR3 DNA: TGTGCCAGCAGTCCCCGACAGGACTACGAGCAGTACTTC.

The CDR3 sequence: CASSVAGGPGNTIYF. In nucleotides, the CDR3 is TGTGCCAGCAGTGTCGCGGGAGGGCCAGGAAACACCATATATTTT. The chain recombines TRBV7-2 with TRBJ1-3, with D unresolved. The germline V and J ends were trimmed by 6 bases and 4 bases, with 16 bases remaining between them. Germline V gene data show CDR1 as SGHTA and CDR2 as FQGNSA. This CDR3 is built from 15 residues.

V usage is TRBV27 and J usage is TRBJ2-5, with 7 nucleotides matching TRBD2. The V and J ends lost 5 bases and 4 bases, in that order; junction bases with no gene match: 10. Germline-derived CDR1 and CDR2 are MNHEY and SMNVEV (reference sequence). This CDR3 region has 15 residues. The CDR3, as DNA: TGTGCCAGCAGTCCCATAGCGGGCCACCCAGAGACCCAGTACTTC. Translating it yields CASSPIAGHPETQYF.

The V call is TRBV6-5, the J call TRBJ1-5; no firm D call. The CDR3 has 12 residues. The germline V gene has CDR1 MNHEY and CDR2 SVGAGI. V was clipped by 5 bases and J by 1 base, with 3 bases between them. The CDR3 here is CASSLSNQPQHF. For the CDR3, the DNA is TGTGCCAGCAGTCTCAGCAATCAGCCCCAGCATTTT.

This chain joins TRBV5-1 and TRBJ1-3; tentatively, D is TRBD1 (5 bases). The CDR3 contains 15 residues. V dropped 4 bases and J dropped 1 base, with 12 bases sitting between them. Germline V gives CDR1 SGHRS, CDR2 YFSETQ. CDR3 protein: CASSQGPTSGNTIYF. CDR3 bases: TGCGCCAGCAGCCAGGGCCCGACATCTGGAAACACCATATATTTT.

The chain recombines TRBV9 with TRBJ1-2; no firm D call. Germline CDR1 SGDLS, CDR2 YYNGEE. The CDR3 totals 13 residues. The germline V and J ends were trimmed by 6 bases and 7 bases, with 16 bases remaining between them. The CDR3: CASMGRGFGGYTF. CDR3 DNA sequence: TGTGCCAGCATGGGCCGGGGATTCGGTGGCTACACCTTC.

V gene TRBV6-5 combines with J gene TRBJ1-1, with a weak D call TRBD1 (6 bases). V was shortened by 6 bases and J by 6 bases, with 14 bases between the two germline ends. Per germline, CDR1 MNHEY and CDR2 SVGAGI. This CDR3 region has 13 residues. CDR3 sequence reads: CASSAITGSEAFF. Written as DNA, the CDR3 is TGTGCCAGCAGCGCCATAACAGGGTCTGAAGCTTTCTTT.

The chain employs TRBV11-1 and TRBJ2-7; a weak D match, TRBD1 (5 bases). CDR1 is SGHAT and CDR2 is FQDESV in the germline V gene (reference sequence). Deletions cut 4 bases from V and 12 bases from J, with 19 bases between. This CDR3 comprises 13 residues. The CDR3 sequence is CASSSRSDRVPYF. In DNA form, the CDR3 reads TGTGCCAGCAGCTCCCGGTCTGACAGAGTACCGTACTTC.

The chain has TRBV5-4 and TRBJ2-1, with 8 bases identical to TRBD2. The CDR3 is made up of 15 amino acids. From germline, CDR1 is SGHNT and CDR2 YYREEE (reference sequence). V trimming: 4 bases; J trimming: 9 bases; junction bases outside the gene matches: 12. CDR3 in amino acids: CASSGGGTRSSEQFF. CDR3 nucleotide sequence: TGTGCCAGCAGCGGAGGCGGGACTAGATCCAGTGAGCAGTTCTTC.

This clone was detected only a few times. This chain links TRBV7-2 with TRBJ2-5; 9 bases line up with TRBD2. V trimming: 2 bases; J trimming: 4 bases; junction bases outside the gene matches: 11. CDR1 and CDR2 (germline): SGHTA, FQGNSA. This CDR3 contains 17 residues. DNA for the CDR3: TGTGCCAGCAGCTTAAGTGGCGGGGGGGCGATGGGAGAGACCCAGTACTTC. Translation gives CASSLSGGGAMGETQYF.

The chain employs TRBV19 and TRBJ1-2, with 9 bases aligning to TRBD1. V lost 0 bases to trimming and J lost 7 bases; unmatched junction nucleotides: 9. CDR3 size: 16 residues. Germline loops: CDR1 LNHDA, CDR2 SQIVND (reference sequence). CDR3 sequence (DNA): TGTGCCAGTAGTATAGACCTCCAAACAGGGGGCGGTGGCTACACCTTC. As protein: CASSIDLQTGGGGYTF. The entire variable domain, with the rest obtained from reference TRBV19 and TRBJ1-2, is as follows: DGGITQSPKYLFRKEGQNVTLSCEQNLNHDAMYWYRQDPGQGLRLIYYSQIVNDFQKGDIAEGYSVSREKKESFPLTVTSAQKNPTAFYLCASSIDLQTGGGGYTFGSGTRLTVV.

This rearrangement joins TRBV5-1 to TRBJ1-3; no definite D call. Per the germline V gene, CDR1 is SGHRS and CDR2 is YFSETQ. V dropped 4 bases and J dropped 0 bases, with 8 bases sitting between them. The length of the CDR3 is 14 residues. The CDR3 here is CASSPPSSGNTIYF. CDR3 in DNA: TGCGCCAGCAGCCCCCCCAGCTCTGGAAACACCATATATTTT.